Below are 19 T cell receptor beta chains sequenced from a single sample in a study of T cell changes during pregnancy in multiple sclerosis. The table came from immunoSEQ multiplex PCR; TCRdb's copy has only in-frame clones and leaves some out. The sample records 40,000 to 50,000 clones, roughly 87% being singletons. The specimen comprised CD4+ T cells from peripheral blood mononuclear cells, sampled in the first trimester of pregnancy. These receptors came from a female donor with multiple sclerosis, enrolled in a pregnancy study.

The chain recombines TRBV11-2 with TRBJ2-3; perhaps TRBD2 as D (5 bases). The CDR3 runs 15 residues. Germline V CDR1 and CDR2: SGHAT, FQNNGV. Deletions cut 3 bases from V and 4 bases from J, with 14 bases between. The CDR3 is CASSFSGGDPDTQYF. The CDR3 coding sequence is TGTGCCAGCAGCTTTAGTGGAGGAGACCCAGATACGCAGTATTTT.

This clone has just one count. The gene calls are TRBV6-6 and TRBJ2-6, with TRBD1 matching over 7 bases. The V and J ends lost 6 bases and 2 bases, in that order; junction bases with no gene match: 7. There are 16 residues in the CDR3. Germline assignment: CDR1 MNHNY and CDR2 SVGAGI (reference sequence). CDR3 nucleotide sequence: TGTGCCAGCAGACCGAGTCAGGGGGCTGGGGCCAACGTCCTGACTTTC. It encodes CASRPSQGAGANVLTF.

The sample holds a few counts of this clone. The J gene is TRBJ1-4, the V gene TRBV4-2; the match to TRBD1 covers 10 bases. Trimming cost V 4 bases and J 6 bases; bases outside gene matches: 11. There are 17 residues in the CDR3. Germline loops: CDR1 LGHNA, CDR2 YNFKEQ. The DNA of the CDR3 is TGTGCCAGCAGCCCCTGGACAGGGGGTAATTTGTATGAAAAACTGTTTTTT. The encoded protein is CASSPWTGGNLYEKLFF.

The J gene is TRBJ2-5, the V gene TRBV2, with TRBD1 as a possible D gene (6 bases). The CDR3 extends over 15 amino acids. The germline CDR1 and CDR2 sequences are SNHLY and FYNNEI. V was shortened by 2 bases and J by 4 bases, with 14 bases between the two germline ends. The CDR3 sequence is CASSEYRVGGETQYF. The CDR3, as DNA: TGTGCCAGCAGTGAATACAGGGTTGGGGGAGAGACCCAGTACTTC.

This clone showed up many times. This chain links TRBV6-5 with TRBJ1-1, with D unresolved. Trimming took 0 bases from V and 0 from J, leaving 8 bases between them. Germline CDR1 and CDR2: MNHEY and SVGAGI. CDR3 length: 15 amino acids. The CDR3 here is CASSYSHTLNTEAFF. In DNA, the CDR3 is TGTGCCAGCAGTTACTCCCACACACTGAACACTGAAGCTTTCTTT.

This chain uses TRBV6-5 with TRBJ2-7; TRBD1 matches 9 bases. The germline V gene has CDR1 MNHEY and CDR2 SVGAGI. The CDR3 consists of 16 residues. Trimming cost V 2 bases and J 1 base; bases outside gene matches: 6. The DNA of the CDR3 is TGTGCCAGCAGTTACGGTGGACAGGGGCTTTCCTACGAGCAGTACTTC. Translation gives CASSYGGQGLSYEQYF.

This CDR3 is CASSQDRASGRYEQFF. The DNA of the CDR3 is TGTGCCAGCAGCCAAGATCGGGCTAGCGGGAGGTATGAGCAGTTCTTC. The rearrangement uses TRBV4-2 and TRBJ2-1; 11 bases are shared with TRBD2. Germline V gene lookup returns CDR1 LGHNA and CDR2 YNFKEQ. V lost 0 bases and J lost 8; bases outside the gene matches: 6. This CDR3 has 16 residues.

This sequence joins TRBV29-1 and TRBJ2-1; 16 bases fit TRBD2. Unmatched junction bases numbered 4, after V lost 3 bases and J lost 11 bases. Germline V gene lookup returns CDR1 SQVTM and CDR2 ANQGSEA. This CDR3 contains 14 residues. The CDR3 protein is CSVDPGLAGGQQFF. Here the CDR3 DNA reads TGCAGCGTTGACCCGGGACTAGCGGGAGGGCAGCAGTTCTTC.

The chain carries TRBV12-2 and TRBJ1-1; no check of the table's D call, TRBD1, against the DNA was made. TRBV12-2 is marked as a pseudogene. This CDR3 spans 15 amino acids. CDR3 nucleotide sequence: TGTGCAAGTCGCACCCGACAGGGGCCGAACACTGAAGCTTTCTTT. Translated: CASRTRQGPNTEAFF.

V and J are TRBV5-1 and TRBJ1-1, with 8 bases matching TRBD1. Per germline, CDR1 SGHRS and CDR2 YFSETQ. The V gene end was trimmed by 2 bases and the J gene end by 5 bases; junction bases not matched to a gene: 14. The CDR3 is made up of 17 amino acids. The CDR3 DNA follows: TGCGCCAGCAGCTTAATGACAGGGGAGGGTCCGAGAACTGAAGCTTTCTTT. It specifies CASSLMTGEGPRTEAFF.

The chain carries TRBV6-5 and TRBJ2-7, with TRBD1 identical over 8 bases. This CDR3 comprises 16 residues. Germline CDR1 and CDR2: MNHEY and SVGAGI. The trim removed 0 bases at V and 5 bases at J, leaving 9 bases unmatched. In nucleotides, the CDR3 is TGTGCCAGCAGTTACTCCCCCGGACAGGGTGGCCACGAGCAGTACTTC. Translated: CASSYSPGQGGHEQYF.

The chain recombines TRBV5-1 with TRBJ1-2, with D uncertain. V was shortened by 3 bases and J by 3 bases, with 15 bases between the two germline ends. Germline V lookup: CDR1 SGHRS, CDR2 YFSETQ. The CDR3 has 15 amino acids. Here the CDR3 DNA reads TGCGCCAGCAGCTCCGGTGGAGGCCCAGACTATGGCTACACCTTC. Amino acid sequence: CASSSGGGPDYGYTF.

This clone was recorded a few times. CDR3 in amino acids: CAWGGLGYTF. The CDR3 DNA reads as TGTGCCTGGGGAGGTCTTGGCTACACCTTC. The chain is built from TRBV30 and TRBJ1-2, with D unresolved. Trimming stripped 5 bases from V and 7 bases from J, with 8 bases between. CDR1 and CDR2 from the germline V gene are GTSNPN and SVGIG (reference sequence). This CDR3 has 10 amino acids.

This clone turned up a few times. The chain employs TRBV6-4 and TRBJ2-1; D not certain. The CDR3 contains 16 residues. The V end was cut by 6 bases, the J end by 10 bases, with 25 bases between. CDR1 is MRHNA and CDR2 is SNTAGT in the germline V gene. The CDR3 bases are TGTGCCAGCAGCGACCGAGGCCCGTACGAAGTTAGGGAGCAGTTCTTC. Translated: CASSDRGPYEVREQFF.

The chain combines TRBV7-2 with TRBJ2-7, with 7 bases aligning to TRBD1. Germline V gene data show CDR1 as SGHTA and CDR2 as FQGNSA. V shed 7 bases and J 0 bases; nucleotides not matched to a gene: 9. The CDR3 covers 15 residues. CDR3 in amino acids: CASTHSTGSSYEQYF. The CDR3 nucleotides read TGTGCCAGCACCCACTCGACAGGGTCCTCCTACGAGCAGTACTTC.

The chain combines TRBV19 with TRBJ1-1; no clear D. The CDR3 consists of 12 residues. V lost 9 bases, J lost 6 bases, and 14 bases lay in between. Per germline, CDR1 LNHDA and CDR2 SQIVND (reference sequence). This CDR3 is CASALPESEAFF. CDR3 DNA: TGTGCCAGCGCCCTACCGGAGTCTGAAGCTTTCTTT.

The chain links TRBV7-9 to TRBJ2-7; 10 bases are shared with TRBD1. Looked up from germline, CDR1 is SEHNR and CDR2 is FQNEAQ (reference sequence). V gave up 1 base and J gave up 3 bases; unmatched junction bases: 0. CDR3 length: 14 residues. The CDR3 DNA is TGTGCCAGCAGCTTAGGGGACAGGGGCTACGAGCAGTACTTC. Protein product: CASSLGDRGYEQYF.

V is TRBV30 and J is TRBJ1-5; D is possibly TRBD1 (5 bases). The CDR3 runs 16 residues. Germline V gene lookup returns CDR1 GTSNPN and CDR2 SVGIG (reference sequence). V was clipped by 0 bases and J by 1 base, with 13 bases between them. The DNA for the CDR3 is TGTGCCTGGAGTGTCACAGGTCTGGGAAGCAATCAGCCCCAGCATTTT. Translated: CAWSVTGLGSNQPQHF.

This chain joins TRBV29-1 and TRBJ2-3, with D perhaps matching TRBD1 (5 bases). Germline V gene lookup returns CDR1 SQVTM and CDR2 ANQGSEA. There are 13 residues in the CDR3. V lost 1 base to trimming and J lost 3 bases, with 8 bases between them. The CDR3 nucleotides are TGCAGCGTTGAAGTAGGGGCAACAGATACGCAGTATTTT. Translation gives CSVEVGATDTQYF.